Each of the 17 T cell receptor beta chains below was sequenced from the same sample in a study of a mutant IDH1 vaccine in newly diagnosed glioma. The protocol was immunoSEQ multiplex PCR, while the TCRdb copy is restricted to in-frame clones and leaves out a portion. The repertoire includes 40,000 or so clones, under 80% of them detected once, and 5.3% sits in the top ten. Their target antigens are unknown. Time point of the sample: week 23, last vaccination. In every dose of vaccine, 300 ug of mutant IDH1 20-mer peptide was given alongside topical imiquimod. This specimen was PBMCs, taken from a glioma patient whose treatment included an IDH1 peptide vaccine. These receptors were collected from a man aged 45 to 65 with glioma.

The J gene is TRBJ1-3, the V gene TRBV15; possibly TRBD1 for D (5 bases). The CDR3 spans 15 residues. Germline assignment: CDR1 LNHNV and CDR2 YYDKDF (reference sequence). Trimming cost V 0 bases and J 2 bases, with 8 bases left between them. CDR3 nucleotide sequence: TGTGCCACCAGCAGAGATCAGGGTCCTGGAAACACCATATATTTT. This codes for CATSRDQGPGNTIYF.

This clone came up once. This chain uses TRBV18 with TRBJ1-6, with a possible D match to TRBD1 (5 bases). V dropped 2 bases and J dropped 5 bases, with 10 bases sitting between them. Germline V gene data show CDR1 as KGHSH and CDR2 as LQKENI. The CDR3 loop spans 15 amino acids. The CDR3 here is CASSPWGTDNSPLHF. DNA of the CDR3: TGTGCCAGCTCACCATGGGGGACGGATAATTCACCCCTCCACTTT.

The gene calls are TRBV27 and TRBJ1-1; D is ambiguous. The germline CDR1 and CDR2 sequences are MNHEY and SMNVEV (reference sequence). The CDR3 is made up of 12 amino acids. Trimming removed 8 bases at V and 0 bases at J, with 7 bases between. CDR3 in DNA: TGTGCCAGCCGTACAGTGAACACTGAAGCTTTCTTT. This gives the protein CASRTVNTEAFF.

The V call is TRBV2, the J call TRBJ2-5, with D unresolved. The V and J ends lost 5 bases and 2 bases respectively, with 0 bases between them. The CDR3 consists of 10 residues. The germline CDR1 and CDR2 sequences are SNHLY and FYNNEI. The CDR3 DNA follows: TGTGCCAGCAGTCAAGAGACCCAGTACTTC. It is translated as CASSQETQYF.

The V call is TRBV10-3, the J call TRBJ1-5; 7 nucleotides align to TRBD1. V lost 2 bases, J lost 11 bases, and 12 bases stayed unmatched. Looked up from germline, CDR1 is ENHRY and CDR2 is SYGVKD. CDR3 length equals 15 residues. CDR3 sequence (DNA): TGTGCCATCAGTGAGGCACAGGGGTCCGCCAGATCCCAGCATTTT. It specifies CAISEAQGSARSQHF.

This rearrangement joins TRBV29-1 to TRBJ2-2, with 10 bases identical to TRBD2. The CDR3 extends over 14 amino acids. In germline, CDR1 is SQVTM, CDR2 ANQGSEA. V shed 7 bases, J shed 1 base, and the junction held 3 bases outside the gene matches. For the CDR3, the DNA is TGCAGCGCCCGGACTAGCGGGAACACCGGGGAGCTGTTTTTT. Translated: CSARTSGNTGELFF.

This chain joins TRBV9 and TRBJ1-2; 7 nucleotides match TRBD1. The CDR3 is 13 amino acids. The V and J ends lost 4 bases and 6 bases, in that order; junction bases with no gene match: 6. Germline V lookup: CDR1 SGDLS, CDR2 YYNGEE. CDR3 DNA sequence: TGTGCCAGCAGCCCACAGACAGGGAATGGCTACACCTTC. Translation gives CASSPQTGNGYTF.

The genes are TRBV15 and TRBJ1-4; D unresolved. Germline V gives CDR1 LNHNV, CDR2 YYDKDF (reference sequence). The CDR3 sequence is 14 residues long. V gave up 1 base and J gave up 7 bases, with 10 bases separating them. The CDR3 spells CATSRGTAGEKLFF. CDR3 sequence (DNA): TGTGCCACCAGCAGAGGGACGGCGGGTGAAAAACTGTTTTTT.

This rearrangement joins TRBV18 to TRBJ2-5, with 7 nucleotides matching TRBD1. Germline trimming cut 3 bases from V and 5 bases from J; bases unmatched to any gene: 3. Germline CDR1 is KGHSH and CDR2 is LQKENI. CDR3 length: 13 amino acids. The CDR3 DNA is TGTGCCAGCTCACCGACAGGGACCGAGACCCAGTACTTC. Translation gives CASSPTGTETQYF.

This clone was observed once. The V gene is TRBV29-1, the J gene TRBJ2-5, with D tentatively TRBD1 or TRBD2 (6 bases each). This CDR3 spans 12 amino acids. The V gene lost 7 bases and the J gene lost 5 bases, with 14 bases spanning the gap. CDR1 SQVTM and CDR2 ANQGSEA come from the germline V gene. The CDR3 DNA reads TGCAGCGCCGAGGAGGGGGGTGAGACCCAGTACTTC. Encoded protein: CSAEEGGETQYF. Full variable domain (rest looked up from reference TRBV29-1 and TRBJ2-5): SAVISQKPSRDICQRGTSLTIQCQVDSQVTMMFWYRQQPGQSLTLIATANQGSEATYESGFVIDKFPISRPNLTFSTLTVSNMSPEDSSIYLCSAEEGGETQYFGPGTRLLVL.

This clone was seen a handful of times. The rearrangement links TRBV27 to TRBJ2-7; TRBD2 might be the D (6 bases). The CDR3 is 16 residues long. Trimming pared 2 bases from V and 2 bases from J, leaving 16 bases between. Germline-derived CDR1 and CDR2 are MNHEY and SMNVEV (reference sequence). The CDR3: CASSLHPTRGAYEQYF. The CDR3 nucleotides read TGTGCCAGCAGTTTACACCCGACTAGAGGGGCCTACGAGCAGTACTTC.

The rearrangement joins TRBV7-2 to TRBJ1-2; maybe TRBD1 (6 bases). The length of the CDR3 is 14 residues. Trimming removed 5 bases at V and 0 bases at J, with 10 bases between. CDR1 is SGHTA, CDR2 FQGNSA, per germline. The CDR3 DNA sequence: TGTGCCAGCAGCCCGGGACAATCTAACTATGGCTACACCTTC. Protein product: CASSPGQSNYGYTF.

The chain combines TRBV15 with TRBJ2-5; D may be TRBD2 (5 bases). The CDR3 has 16 amino acids. V lost 0 bases and J lost 0, with 11 bases in between. Germline CDR1 reads LNHNV; CDR2 reads YYDKDF (reference sequence). CDR3: CATSREDPRDQETQYF. In DNA, the CDR3 is TGTGCCACCAGCAGAGAAGACCCGAGGGACCAAGAGACCCAGTACTTC.

This chain connects TRBV5-4 to TRBJ1-2, with 8 bases matching TRBD1. This CDR3 has 14 amino acids. The germline gives CDR1 SGHNT, CDR2 YYREEE (reference sequence). V was clipped by 1 base and J by 8 bases; unmatched bases: 7. In DNA, the CDR3 is TGTGCCAGCAGCTTGAACAGGGGGTATGAGGGCTACACCTTC. Its translation is CASSLNRGYEGYTF.

This clone came up once. The V call is TRBV18, the J call TRBJ2-7; 7 bases fit TRBD1. CDR3 length equals 14 residues. V dropped 4 bases and J dropped 2; count of bases not matched to a gene: 5. Germline assignment: CDR1 KGHSH and CDR2 LQKENI. CDR3 sequence: CASSRDSGPYEQYF. In DNA, the CDR3 is TGTGCCAGCTCACGGGACAGCGGCCCCTACGAGCAGTACTTC.

V and J are TRBV28 and TRBJ2-7, with 11 positions matching TRBD1. CDR3 length: 15 amino acids. Germline CDR1 reads MDHEN; CDR2 reads SYDVKM. V lost 4 bases to trimming and J lost 6 bases; unmatched junction nucleotides: 8. The DNA for the CDR3 is TGTGCCAGCAGTTCCCCTGGACAGGGGGCAAGCGAGCAGTACTTC. Amino acids: CASSSPGQGASEQYF.

The sample holds a few counts of this clone. The CDR3, as DNA: TGCGCCAGCAGCCGAGTTGACCCGGAACGTGAGCAGTTCTTC. It is translated as CASSRVDPEREQFF. The rearrangement links TRBV4-1 to TRBJ2-1; D call uncertain. The CDR3 is made up of 14 amino acids. The V and J ends lost 4 bases and 9 bases respectively, with 16 bases between them. CDR1 and CDR2 (germline): MGHRA, YSYEKL.